Presented here are 10 T cell receptor beta chains from one specimen sequenced in a study of T cell repertoires in ileal Crohn's disease. Time point reported: neoterminal ileum biopsy at postoperative endoscopy, about 6 months after surgery. Using immunoSEQ multiplex PCR, the repertoire was profiled, and TCRdb retains in-frame clones only, with some absent. The table lists about 62,000 clones, about 88% of them singletons. The specimen was ileal tissue. These receptors came from an adult with Crohn's disease.

The chain couples TRBV13 to TRBJ1-3; possible D gene TRBD1, 6 bases. Germline lookup yields CDR1 PRHDT and CDR2 FYEKMQ (reference sequence). Trimming shortened V by 6 bases and J by 4 bases, and 13 bases separated the two germline ends. CDR3 size: 14 residues. CDR3 loop: CASSRGTFGNTIYF. The DNA for the CDR3 is TGTGCCAGCAGTCGAGGGACATTCGGAAACACCATATATTTT. The variable domain in full, with the rest retrieved from reference TRBV13 and TRBJ1-3, is AAGVIQSPRHLIKEKRETATLKCYPIPRHDTVYWYQQGPGQDPQFLISFYEKMQSDKGSIPDRFSAQQFSDYHSELNMSSLELGDSALYFCASSRGTFGNTIYFGEGSWLTVV.

The chain recombines TRBV5-6 with TRBJ1-5; the D is unclear. CDR1 SGHDT and CDR2 YYEEEE come from the germline V gene. Trimming left V 0 bases short and J 3 bases short, with 7 bases between. The CDR3 has 14 residues. This CDR3 reads CASSLDSSNQPQHF. The CDR3 coding sequence is TGTGCCAGCAGCTTGGACAGTTCCAATCAGCCCCAGCATTTT.

This chain uses TRBV5-5 with TRBJ2-7; D is unclear. The germline V gene has CDR1 SGHKS and CDR2 YYEKEE (reference sequence). CDR3 length: 14 amino acids. V shed 4 bases and J shed 3 bases, with 14 bases lying between them. The CDR3 sequence is CASSPGVANYEQYF. CDR3 bases: TGTGCCAGCAGCCCTGGCGTAGCTAACTACGAGCAGTACTTC.

The chain combines TRBV30 with TRBJ2-7, with TRBD1 as a possible D gene (6 bases). Germline V gene data show CDR1 as GTSNPN and CDR2 as SVGIG (reference sequence). V lost 0 bases, J lost 3 bases, and 15 bases lay in between. This CDR3 spans 15 amino acids. The CDR3 here is CAWSVGRGINYEQYF. The CDR3 DNA reads as TGTGCCTGGAGTGTAGGCAGGGGCATCAACTACGAGCAGTACTTC.

This clone was found a few times. The CDR3 spells CASSHGGGPNTEAFF. CDR3 nucleotides: TGCGCCAGCAGCCATGGCGGGGGGCCTAACACTGAAGCTTTCTTT. The chain joins TRBV5-1 to TRBJ1-1, with a possible D match to TRBD1 (6 bases). This CDR3 has 15 residues. CDR1 SGHRS and CDR2 YFSETQ come from the germline V gene. V lost 4 bases and J lost 2, with 15 bases in between.

The chain has TRBV27 and TRBJ2-2, with TRBD1 matching 7 bases. J lost 6 bases, V lost 5 bases, and 18 bases had no gene match. The CDR3 has 18 amino acids. Germline CDR1 and CDR2: MNHEY and SMNVEV (reference sequence). The CDR3 loop reads CASSPPEAGGLSAGELFF. DNA of the CDR3: TGTGCCAGCAGTCCGCCGGAGGCAGGGGGTCTTTCGGCCGGGGAGCTGTTTTTT.

This rearrangement joins TRBV4-2 to TRBJ2-1, with D perhaps matching TRBD2 (5 bases). CDR1 is LGHNA, CDR2 YNFKEQ, per germline. V was shortened by 5 bases and J by 7 bases, with 15 bases between the two germline ends. The CDR3 is 14 amino acids. CDR3 in DNA: TGTGCCAGCAGCGGAACGGGGAAACGGAATGAGCAGTTCTTC. This translates into CASSGTGKRNEQFF.

The V and J genes are TRBV11-3 and TRBJ2-5; 15 bases match TRBD2. Trimming took 8 bases from V and 5 from J; bases not matched to a gene: 3. The CDR3 contains 14 residues. The germline V gene has CDR1 SGHNT and CDR2 YENEEA. The CDR3 coding sequence is TGTGCCAGCGGGACTAGCGGGAGGATGGAGACCCAGTACTTC. Its protein is CASGTSGRMETQYF.

The V and J genes are TRBV7-2 and TRBJ2-1; tentative D call: TRBD2 (5 bases). Germline lookup yields CDR1 SGHTA and CDR2 FQGNSA. The CDR3 spans 16 residues. V was cut by 4 bases and J by 5 bases, with 18 bases left in between. CDR3 coding DNA: TGTGCCAGCAGCTCACCTGAACTCACTAGTGACAATGAGCAGTTCTTC. Translated, it gives CASSSPELTSDNEQFF.

V and J are TRBV12-2 and TRBJ2-2; the table's D gene call, TRBD2, was not cross checked with the DNA. TRBV12-2 is noted as a pseudogene. This CDR3 has 21 residues. In DNA form, the CDR3 reads TGTGCAAGTCGCTGCAAACCGGGACTAGCGGGAGGGAGGGCAAACACCGGGGAGCTGTTTTTT. Translated, it gives CASRCKPGLAGGRANTGELFF.